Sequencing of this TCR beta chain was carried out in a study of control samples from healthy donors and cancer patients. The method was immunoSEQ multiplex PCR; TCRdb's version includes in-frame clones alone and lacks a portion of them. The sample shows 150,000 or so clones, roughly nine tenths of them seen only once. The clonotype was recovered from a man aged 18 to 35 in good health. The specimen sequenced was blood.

CDR3 sequence: CAWNGEGGYTF. Here the CDR3 DNA reads TGTGCCTGGAACGGGGAGGGTGGCTACACCTTC. The genes are TRBV30 and TRBJ1-2; D not resolved. Trimming removed 4 bases at V and 7 bases at J, with 10 bases between. The CDR3 length is 11 residues. Germline lookup yields CDR1 GTSNPN and CDR2 SVGIG (reference sequence).